This T cell receptor (beta chain) is drawn from a study of regulatory T cells in long-lasting Graves disease. Study-wide results and caveats: Accuracy might have suffered from few samples. For persistent Graves' patients, TCR diversity was lower than for newly diagnosed ones.

Per germline, CDR1 SGHTA and CDR2 FQGNSA. V was trimmed by 4 bases and J by 0 bases, leaving 19 bases between them. This CDR3 comprises 18 residues. Sample time point: persistent/refractory GD, antithyroid drugs over 5 years with positive TRAb. PBMC RNA served as the TCR library source. The table lists this clonotype with many counts. Its antigen is still unknown. With iRepertoire HTBI primers and Arm-PCR of CDR3 regions, TCR beta libraries were built. In the original workflow: The identification of about 68 TRBV and 14 TRBJ segments was made across samples. TCRdb re-analysed the multiplex PCR reads in MiXCR, keeping a single row per CDR3 protein. The V and J calls, along with clone size, are taken from TCRdb and not from the paper's own processing. The data show 400,000 to 450,000 distinct CDR3 sequences, around 24% seen once.

The sequencing used peripheral blood mononuclear cells (PBMCs), collected when the disease was refractory, from a patient treated with antithyroid drugs. V and J are TRBV7-2 and TRBJ1-5; weak D call: TRBD1 (5 bases). The source is a female donor with Graves disease. The CDR3 protein is CASSSENKGLYSNQPQHF. CDR3 DNA: TGTGCCAGCAGCTCGGAAAACAAGGGGCTTTATAGCAATCAGCCCCAGCATTTT.